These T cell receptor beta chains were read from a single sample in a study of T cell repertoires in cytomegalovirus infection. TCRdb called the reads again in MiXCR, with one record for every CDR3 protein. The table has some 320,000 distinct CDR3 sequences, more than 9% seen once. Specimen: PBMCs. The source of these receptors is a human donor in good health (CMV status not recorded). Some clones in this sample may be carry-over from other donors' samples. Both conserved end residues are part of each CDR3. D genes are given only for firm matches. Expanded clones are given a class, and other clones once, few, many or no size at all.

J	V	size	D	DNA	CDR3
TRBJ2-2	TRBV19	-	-	TGTGCCAGTAGTATAGGACTTAACACCGGGGAGCTGTTTTTT	CASSIGLNTGELFF
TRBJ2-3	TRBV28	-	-	TGTGCCAGCAGTGCCCCGGCAAGCGGTAGCACAGATACGCAGTATTTT	CASSAPASGSTDTQYF
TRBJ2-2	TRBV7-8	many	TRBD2	TGTGCCAGCAGCAAGCCGGGACTAGCGGGAGTGATTGGCGCCGGGGAGCTGTTTTTT	CASSKPGLAGVIGAGELFF
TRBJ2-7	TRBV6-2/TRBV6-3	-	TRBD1	TGTGCCAGCAGCCCTGGACAGGTTCACGAGCAGTACTTC	CASSPGQVHEQYF
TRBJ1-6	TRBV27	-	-	TGTGCCAGCAGTCTACGGGGCCTGGGTTCACCCCTCCACTTT	CASSLRGLGSPLHF
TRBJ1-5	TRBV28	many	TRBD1	TGTGCCAGCAGTTTTCTCCGACAGGGTGGTCAGCCCCAGCATTTT	CASSFLRQGGQPQHF
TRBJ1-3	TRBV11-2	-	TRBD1	TGTGCCAGCAGAGCTTCATCAGGGGGGAGCTCTGGAAACACCATATATTTT	CASRASSGGSSGNTIYF
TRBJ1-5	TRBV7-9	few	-	TGTGCCAGCAGCTTCCACCAGGGGCCGGAGCAGCCCCAGCATTTT	CASSFHQGPEQPQHF
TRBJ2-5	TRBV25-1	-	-	TGTGCCAGCAGTGAACTTGGAAGGGTAGGAGAGACCCAGTACTTC	CASSELGRVGETQYF
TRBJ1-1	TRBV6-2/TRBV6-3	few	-	TGTGCCAGCAGAATAGCCGGAATGAACACTGAAGCTTTCTTT	CASRIAGMNTEAFF
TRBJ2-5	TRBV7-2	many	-	TGTGCCAGCAGCTTAGCGTCGGGACTGAGGGAGACCCAGTACTTC	CASSLASGLRETQYF
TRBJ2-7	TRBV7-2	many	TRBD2	TGTGCCAGCAGCTGGGGACTAGCGGGAACCTACGAGCAGTACTTC	CASSWGLAGTYEQYF
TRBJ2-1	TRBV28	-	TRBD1	TGTGCCAGCAGACCAAGGACAGGCAATGAGCAGTTCTTC	CASRPRTGNEQFF
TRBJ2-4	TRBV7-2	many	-	TGTGCCAGCAGTCGCGGAGTTACTAACATTCAGTACTTC	CASSRGVTNIQYF
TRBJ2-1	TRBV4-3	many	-	TGCGCCAGCAGCCAAGAAGGGTCTGCCTACAATGAGCAGTTCTTC	CASSQEGSAYNEQFF
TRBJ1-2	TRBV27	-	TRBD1	TGTGCCAGCAGTAACCTCGGGACAGGGGGCCCCCTTAGAGGCTACACCTTC	CASSNLGTGGPLRGYTF
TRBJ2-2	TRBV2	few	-	TGTGCCAGCAGCTTGGACTGGGCTCCGGGCGGGGAGCTGTTTTTT	CASSLDWAPGGELFF
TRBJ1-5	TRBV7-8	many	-	TGTGCCAGCAGCTCAGCGACTGGTGCCGATCAGCCCCAGCATTTT	CASSSATGADQPQHF
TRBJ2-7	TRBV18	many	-	TGTGCCAGCTCACCATCCCGGGACGAGCAGTACTTC	CASSPSRDEQYF
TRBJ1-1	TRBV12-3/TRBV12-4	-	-	TGTGCCAGCAGTTTCAGTTCCAGGGCCACTGAAGCTTTCTTT	CASSFSSRATEAFF